These 2 T cell receptor beta chains originate from one sample sequenced in a study of T cell responses to AZD1222 COVID-19 vaccine. Assay: immunoSEQ multiplex PCR; the TCRdb copy retains only in-frame clones and omits some. Among approximately 140,000 clones, more than 85% were seen once, and the ten largest hold about 4%. The sample consisted of peripheral blood, taken 28 days after the second AZD1222 dose. The receptors come from an adult who received the AZD1222 COVID-19 vaccine.

V and J are TRBV18 and TRBJ2-1; 10 bases map to TRBD2. The CDR3 covers 17 residues. Trimming at V came to 4 bases and at J to 6 bases, leaving 12 bases not matched to a gene. Germline CDR1 KGHSH, CDR2 LQKENI. The CDR3, as DNA: TGTGCCAGCTCACTAAACACACTAGCGGGACCTTCCAATGAGCAGTTCTTC. Its translation is CASSLNTLAGPSNEQFF.

The chain uses TRBV18 and TRBJ1-2, with D perhaps matching TRBD1 (5 bases). Germline V CDR1 and CDR2: KGHSH, LQKENI. The CDR3 is made up of 15 amino acids. V was clipped by 3 bases and J by 5 bases, with 16 bases between them. Here the CDR3 DNA reads TGTGCCAGCTCACCGACCCAGGGTAGGGCATATGGCTACACCTTC. Its protein is CASSPTQGRAYGYTF. The full variable domain, in which reference TRBV18 and TRBJ1-2 provide the parts outside the CDR3, is NAGVMQNPRHLVRRRGQEARLRCSPMKGHSHVYWYRQLPEEGLKFMVYLQKENIIDESGMPKERFSAEFPKEGPSILRIQQVVRGDSAAYFCASSPTQGRAYGYTFGSGTRLTVV.